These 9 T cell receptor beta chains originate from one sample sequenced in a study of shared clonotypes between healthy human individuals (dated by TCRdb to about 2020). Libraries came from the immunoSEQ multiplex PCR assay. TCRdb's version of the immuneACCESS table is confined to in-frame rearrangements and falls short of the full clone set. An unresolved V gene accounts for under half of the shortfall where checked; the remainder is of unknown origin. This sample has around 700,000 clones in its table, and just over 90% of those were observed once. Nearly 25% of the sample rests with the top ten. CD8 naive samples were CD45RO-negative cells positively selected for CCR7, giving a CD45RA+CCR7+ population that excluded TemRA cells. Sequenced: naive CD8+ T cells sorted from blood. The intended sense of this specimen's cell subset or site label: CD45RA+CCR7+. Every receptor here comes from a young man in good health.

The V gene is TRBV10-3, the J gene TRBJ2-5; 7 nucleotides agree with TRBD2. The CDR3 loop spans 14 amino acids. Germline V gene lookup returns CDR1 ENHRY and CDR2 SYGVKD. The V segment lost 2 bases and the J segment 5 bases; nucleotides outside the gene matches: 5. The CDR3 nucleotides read TGTGCCATCAGTGAGGGACGGGAGGAGGAGACCCAGTACTTC. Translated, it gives CAISEGREEETQYF.

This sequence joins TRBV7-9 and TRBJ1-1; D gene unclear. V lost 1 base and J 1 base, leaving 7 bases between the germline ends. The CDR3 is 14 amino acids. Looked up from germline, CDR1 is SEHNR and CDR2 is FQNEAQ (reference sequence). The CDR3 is CASSLDLGNTEAFF. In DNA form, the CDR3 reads TGTGCCAGCAGCTTAGACCTTGGGAACACTGAAGCTTTCTTT.

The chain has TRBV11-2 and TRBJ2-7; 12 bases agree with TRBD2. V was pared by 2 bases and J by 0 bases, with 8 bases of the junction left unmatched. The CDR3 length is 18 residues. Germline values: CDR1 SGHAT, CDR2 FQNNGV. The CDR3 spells CASSLLASGRDISYEQYF. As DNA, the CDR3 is TGTGCCAGCAGCTTACTTGCTAGCGGGAGGGACATCTCCTACGAGCAGTACTTC.

The CDR3 loop is CASSPGRTVSQFF. Written as DNA, the CDR3 is TGTGCCAGCTCACCGGGCCGTACAGTTTCTCAGTTCTTC. The chain carries TRBV18 and TRBJ2-1, with D uncertain. V shed 3 bases and J shed 13 bases, with 16 bases lying between them. CDR3 length: 13 amino acids. Germline V gene sequence: CDR1 KGHSH, CDR2 LQKENI.

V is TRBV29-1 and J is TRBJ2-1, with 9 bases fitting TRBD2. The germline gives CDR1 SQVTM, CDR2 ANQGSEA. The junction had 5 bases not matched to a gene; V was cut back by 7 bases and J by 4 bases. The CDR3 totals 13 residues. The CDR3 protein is CSAETSGYNEQFF. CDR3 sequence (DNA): TGCAGCGCCGAGACTAGCGGTTACAATGAGCAGTTCTTC.

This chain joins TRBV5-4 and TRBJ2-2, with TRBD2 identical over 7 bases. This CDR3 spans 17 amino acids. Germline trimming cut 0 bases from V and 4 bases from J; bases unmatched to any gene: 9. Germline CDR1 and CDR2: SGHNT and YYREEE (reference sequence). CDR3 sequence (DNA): TGTGCCAGCAGCTTGGAATGGCCAGCGGGAAGCACCGGGGAGCTGTTTTTT. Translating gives CASSLEWPAGSTGELFF.

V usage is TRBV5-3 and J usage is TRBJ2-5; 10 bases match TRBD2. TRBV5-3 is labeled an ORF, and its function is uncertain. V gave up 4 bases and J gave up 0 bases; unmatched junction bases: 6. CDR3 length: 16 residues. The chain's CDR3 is CARSPPTSGYQETQYF. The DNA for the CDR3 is TGTGCCAGAAGCCCCCCGACTAGCGGGTACCAAGAGACCCAGTACTTC.

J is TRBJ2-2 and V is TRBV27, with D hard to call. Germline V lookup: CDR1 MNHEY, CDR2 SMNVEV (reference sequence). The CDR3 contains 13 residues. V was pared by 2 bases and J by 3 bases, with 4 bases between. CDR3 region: CASSLRHTGELFF. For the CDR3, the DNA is TGTGCCAGCAGTTTAAGGCACACCGGGGAGCTGTTTTTT.

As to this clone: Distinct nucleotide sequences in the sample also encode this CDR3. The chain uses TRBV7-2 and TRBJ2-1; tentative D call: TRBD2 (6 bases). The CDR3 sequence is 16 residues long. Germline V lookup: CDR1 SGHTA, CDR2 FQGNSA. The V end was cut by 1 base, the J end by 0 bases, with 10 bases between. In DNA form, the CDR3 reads TGTGCCAGCAGCTTAGTTAGCGGTAGCTCCTACAATGAGCAGTTCTTC. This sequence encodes CASSLVSGSSYNEQFF.